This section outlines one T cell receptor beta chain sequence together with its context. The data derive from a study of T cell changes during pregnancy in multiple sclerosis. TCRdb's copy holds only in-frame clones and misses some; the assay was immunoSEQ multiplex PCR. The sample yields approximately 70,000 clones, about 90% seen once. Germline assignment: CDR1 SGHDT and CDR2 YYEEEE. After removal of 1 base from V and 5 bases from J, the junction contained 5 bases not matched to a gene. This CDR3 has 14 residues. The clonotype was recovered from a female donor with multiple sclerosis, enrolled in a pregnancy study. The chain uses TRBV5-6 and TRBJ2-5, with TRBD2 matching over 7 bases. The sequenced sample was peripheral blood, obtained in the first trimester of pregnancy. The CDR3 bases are TGTGCCAGCAGCTTGAGGGCGGGAGTGGAGACCCAGTACTTC. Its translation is CASSLRAGVETQYF.